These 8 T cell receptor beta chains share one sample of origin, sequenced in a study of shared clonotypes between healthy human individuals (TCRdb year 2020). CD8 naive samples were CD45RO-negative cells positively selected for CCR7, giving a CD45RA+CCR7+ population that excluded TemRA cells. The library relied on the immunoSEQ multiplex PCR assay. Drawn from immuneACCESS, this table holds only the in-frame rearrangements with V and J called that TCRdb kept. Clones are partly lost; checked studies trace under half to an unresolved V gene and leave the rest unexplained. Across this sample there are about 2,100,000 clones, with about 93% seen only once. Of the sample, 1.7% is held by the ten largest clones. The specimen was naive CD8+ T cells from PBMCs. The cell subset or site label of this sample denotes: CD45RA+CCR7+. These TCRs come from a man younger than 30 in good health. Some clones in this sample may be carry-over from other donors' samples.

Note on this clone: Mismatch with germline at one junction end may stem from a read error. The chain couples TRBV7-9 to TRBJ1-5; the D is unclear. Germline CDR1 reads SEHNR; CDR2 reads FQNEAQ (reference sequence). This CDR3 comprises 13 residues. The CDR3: CASSGRGDGEPLF. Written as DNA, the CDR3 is TGTGCCAGCAGCGGACGAGGAGACGGGGAACCTTTGTTT. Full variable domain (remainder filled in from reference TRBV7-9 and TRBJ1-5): DTGVSQNPRHKITKRGQNVTFRCDPISEHNRLYWYRQTLGQGPEFLTYFQNEAQLEKSRLLSDRFSAERPKGSFSTLEIQRTEQGDSAMYLCASSGRGDGEPLFGDGTRLSIL.

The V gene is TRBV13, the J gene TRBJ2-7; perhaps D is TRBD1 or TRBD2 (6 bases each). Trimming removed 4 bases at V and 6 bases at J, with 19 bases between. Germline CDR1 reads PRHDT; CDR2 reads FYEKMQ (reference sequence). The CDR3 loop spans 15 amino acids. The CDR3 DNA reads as TGTGCCAGCAGCTCAATAAGGGGGACTTCAAGCGAGCAGTACTTC. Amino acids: CASSSIRGTSSEQYF.

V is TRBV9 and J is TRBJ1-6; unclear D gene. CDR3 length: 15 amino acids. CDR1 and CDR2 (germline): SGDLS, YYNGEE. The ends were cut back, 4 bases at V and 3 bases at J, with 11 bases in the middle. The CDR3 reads CASSLHVDYNSPLHF. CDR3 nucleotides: TGTGCCAGCAGCCTTCATGTGGACTATAATTCACCCCTCCACTTT.

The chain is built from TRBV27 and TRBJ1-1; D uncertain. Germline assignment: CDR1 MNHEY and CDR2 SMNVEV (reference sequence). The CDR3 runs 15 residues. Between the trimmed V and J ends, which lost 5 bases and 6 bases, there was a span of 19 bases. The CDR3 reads CASSPVGLTFAEAFF. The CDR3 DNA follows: TGTGCCAGCAGTCCGGTGGGTCTGACTTTCGCTGAAGCTTTCTTT.

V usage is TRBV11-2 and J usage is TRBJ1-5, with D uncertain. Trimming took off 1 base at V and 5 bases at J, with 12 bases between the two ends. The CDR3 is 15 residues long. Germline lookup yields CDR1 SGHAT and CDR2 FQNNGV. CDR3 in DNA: TGTGCCAGCAGCTTAGGACCCGGGCGGCATCAGCCCCAGCATTTT. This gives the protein CASSLGPGRHQPQHF. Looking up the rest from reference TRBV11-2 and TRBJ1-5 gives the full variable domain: EAGVAQSPRYKIIEKRQSVAFWCNPISGHATLYWYQQILGQGPKLLIQFQNNGVVDDSQLPKDRFSAERLKGVDSTLKIQPAKLEDSAVYLCASSLGPGRHQPQHFGDGTRLSIL.

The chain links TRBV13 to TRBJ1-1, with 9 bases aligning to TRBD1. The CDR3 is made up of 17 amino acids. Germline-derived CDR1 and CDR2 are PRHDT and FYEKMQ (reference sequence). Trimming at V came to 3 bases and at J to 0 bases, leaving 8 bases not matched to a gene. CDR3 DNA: TGTGCCAGCAGCTTGTCCCGGGACAGGGATATGAACACTGAAGCTTTCTTT. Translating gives CASSLSRDRDMNTEAFF.

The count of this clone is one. CDR3 DNA: TGTGCCAGCATTGGGGCTGGAGGGCTTTACACTGAAGCTTTCTTT. Translating it yields CASIGAGGLYTEAFF. The chain combines TRBV6-1 with TRBJ1-1; D might be TRBD1 (5 bases). Germline CDR1 reads MNHNS; CDR2 reads SASEGT. The length of the CDR3 is 15 residues. The V end lost 7 bases, the J end lost 3 bases, and 18 bases lay between the germline ends.

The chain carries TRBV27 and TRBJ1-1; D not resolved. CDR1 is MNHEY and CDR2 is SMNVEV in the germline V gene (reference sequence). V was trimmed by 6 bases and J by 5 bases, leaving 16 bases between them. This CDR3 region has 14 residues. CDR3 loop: CASRSVGVYTEAFF. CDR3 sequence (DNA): TGTGCCAGCAGATCCGTCGGGGTGTATACTGAAGCTTTCTTT.